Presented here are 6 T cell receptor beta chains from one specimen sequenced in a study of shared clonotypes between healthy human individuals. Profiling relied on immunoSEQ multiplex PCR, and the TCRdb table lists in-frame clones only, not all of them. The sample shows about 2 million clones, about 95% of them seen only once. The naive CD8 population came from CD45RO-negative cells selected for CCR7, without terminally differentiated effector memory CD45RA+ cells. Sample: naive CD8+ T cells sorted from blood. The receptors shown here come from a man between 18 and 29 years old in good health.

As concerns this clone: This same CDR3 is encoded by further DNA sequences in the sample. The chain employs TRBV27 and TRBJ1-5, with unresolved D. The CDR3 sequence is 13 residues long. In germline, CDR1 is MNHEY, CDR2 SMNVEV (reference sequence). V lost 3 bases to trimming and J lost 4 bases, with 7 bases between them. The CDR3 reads CASSFGPNQPQHF. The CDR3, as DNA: TGTGCCAGCAGTTTTGGCCCTAATCAGCCCCAGCATTTT.

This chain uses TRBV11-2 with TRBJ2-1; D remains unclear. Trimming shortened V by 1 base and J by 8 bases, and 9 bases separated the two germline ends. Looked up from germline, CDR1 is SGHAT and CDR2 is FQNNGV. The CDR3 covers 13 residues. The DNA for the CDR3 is TGTGCCAGCAGCTTAGTTGGGCCCCATGAGCAGTTCTTC. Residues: CASSLVGPHEQFF.

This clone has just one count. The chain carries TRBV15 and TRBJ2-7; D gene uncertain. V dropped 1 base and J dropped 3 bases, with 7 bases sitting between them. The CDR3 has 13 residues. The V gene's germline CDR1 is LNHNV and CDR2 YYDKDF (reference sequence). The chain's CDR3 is CATSRAGSYEQYF. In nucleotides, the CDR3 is TGTGCCACCAGCAGAGCGGGTAGCTACGAGCAGTACTTC.

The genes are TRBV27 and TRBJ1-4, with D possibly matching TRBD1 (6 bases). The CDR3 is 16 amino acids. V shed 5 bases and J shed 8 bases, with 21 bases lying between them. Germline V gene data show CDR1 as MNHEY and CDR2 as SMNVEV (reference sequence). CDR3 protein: CASSTQGPLVKEKLFF. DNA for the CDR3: TGTGCCAGCAGTACACAGGGTCCCCTAGTGAAGGAAAAACTGTTTTTT.

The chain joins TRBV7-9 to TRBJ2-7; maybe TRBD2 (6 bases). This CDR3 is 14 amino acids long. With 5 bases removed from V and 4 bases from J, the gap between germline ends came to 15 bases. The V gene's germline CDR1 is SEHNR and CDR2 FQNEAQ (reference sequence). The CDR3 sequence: CASSPGADLYEQYF. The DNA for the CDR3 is TGTGCCAGCAGCCCGGGAGCAGATCTATACGAGCAGTACTTC.

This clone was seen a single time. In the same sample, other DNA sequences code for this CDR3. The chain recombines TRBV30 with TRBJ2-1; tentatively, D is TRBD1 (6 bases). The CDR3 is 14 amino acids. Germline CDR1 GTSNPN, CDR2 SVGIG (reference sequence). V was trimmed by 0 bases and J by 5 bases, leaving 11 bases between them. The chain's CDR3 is CAWSVGAGDNEQFF. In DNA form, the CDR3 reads TGTGCCTGGAGTGTCGGGGCAGGGGACAATGAGCAGTTCTTC.